Listed below are T cell receptor beta chains from one sample, sequenced in a study of blood T cell repertoires in COVID-19. Some clones are missing from TCRdb's copy, which holds only in-frame ones; the method was immunoSEQ multiplex PCR. The sample yields around 54,000 clones, around 80% seen once. The sequencing sample was made of PBMCs or T cells enriched from blood (not recorded which). The receptors were sampled from a woman aged 50 to 65 with acute COVID-19. Each CDR3 is given with its conserved first and last residue. A D gene is named only where the DNA matches it firmly. Some rows mark clone size as missing; the rest say once, few, many or name a class of expanded clone.

d_call: .; clone_size: .; j_call: TRBJ2-7; v_call: TRBV11-3; cdr3_aa: CASSHPGQSRSYEQYF; cdr3_nt: TGTGCCAGCAGCCACCCCGGACAGTCCCGCTCCTACGAGCAGTACTTC
d_call: .; clone_size: .; j_call: TRBJ1-4; v_call: TRBV5-6; cdr3_aa: CASSLSPGKSAENEKLFF; cdr3_nt: TGTGCCAGCAGCTTGAGTCCAGGGAAGTCGGCTGAAAATGAAAAACTGTTTTTT
d_call: TRBD2; clone_size: .; j_call: TRBJ2-7; v_call: TRBV30; cdr3_aa: CAWSGLAGAEGAEQYF; cdr3_nt: TGTGCCTGGAGTGGACTAGCGGGGGCCGAGGGAGCCGAGCAGTACTTC
d_call: TRBD1; clone_size: few; j_call: TRBJ1-2; v_call: TRBV15; cdr3_aa: CATSSRQGYGYTF; cdr3_nt: TGTGCCACCAGCAGTAGACAGGGCTATGGCTACACCTTC
d_call: .; clone_size: .; j_call: TRBJ1-5; v_call: TRBV6-5; cdr3_aa: CASSPSRGSNQPQHF; cdr3_nt: TGTGCCAGCAGTCCCAGTCGGGGGAGCAATCAGCCCCAGCATTTT
d_call: .; clone_size: .; j_call: TRBJ1-1; v_call: TRBV4-1; cdr3_aa: CASSQDSRADRLPFEAFF; cdr3_nt: TGCGCCAGCAGCCAAGACTCTCGAGCGGACAGACTCCCTTTTGAAGCTTTCTTT
d_call: .; clone_size: few; j_call: TRBJ2-7; v_call: TRBV19; cdr3_aa: CASSISSAYEQYF; cdr3_nt: TGTGCCAGTAGTATCTCCTCCGCCTACGAGCAGTACTTC
d_call: TRBD1; clone_size: .; j_call: TRBJ2-7; v_call: TRBV25-1; cdr3_aa: CASSDARQGDEQYF; cdr3_nt: TGTGCCAGCAGTGATGCCCGGCAGGGGGACGAGCAGTACTTC
d_call: .; clone_size: .; j_call: TRBJ2-1; v_call: TRBV6-5; cdr3_aa: CAATAAYNEQFF; cdr3_nt: TGTGCGGCCACAGCGGCCTACAATGAGCAGTTCTTC
d_call: .; clone_size: .; j_call: TRBJ2-2; v_call: TRBV21-1; cdr3_aa: CASSKGGRQRATGELFF; cdr3_nt: TGTGCCAGCAGCAAAGGGGGGAGGCAGCGAGCGACCGGGGAGCTGTTTTTT
d_call: TRBD2; clone_size: .; j_call: TRBJ2-1; v_call: TRBV7-2; cdr3_aa: CASSLEGGGADFF; cdr3_nt: TGTGCCAGCAGCTTAGAGGGCGGGGGGGCAGATTTCTTC
d_call: .; clone_size: .; j_call: TRBJ1-2; v_call: TRBV30; cdr3_aa: CAGARQKANYGYTF; cdr3_nt: TGTGCCGGAGCACGGCAGAAGGCTAACTATGGCTACACCTTC
d_call: .; clone_size: .; j_call: TRBJ2-2; v_call: TRBV5-6; cdr3_aa: CASSPGTTTGELFF; cdr3_nt: TGTGCCAGCAGCCCCGGGACAACCACCGGGGAGCTGTTTTTT
d_call: TRBD1; clone_size: .; j_call: TRBJ1-1; v_call: TRBV7-9; cdr3_aa: CASSSQGQGGVAFF; cdr3_nt: TGTGCCAGCAGCTCCCAGGGACAGGGGGGTGTTGCTTTCTTT
d_call: TRBD1; clone_size: once; j_call: TRBJ1-1; v_call: TRBV6-5; cdr3_aa: CASTNTGDEAFF; cdr3_nt: TGTGCCAGCACCAATACAGGGGATGAAGCTTTCTTT
d_call: .; clone_size: .; j_call: TRBJ2-1; v_call: TRBV6-1; cdr3_aa: CASSGPGHSSYNEQFF; cdr3_nt: TGTGCCAGCAGTGGCCCAGGGCATAGCTCCTACAATGAGCAGTTCTTC
d_call: TRBD1; clone_size: .; j_call: TRBJ1-1; v_call: TRBV18; cdr3_aa: CASSPPDRGLTEAFF; cdr3_nt: TGTGCCAGCTCACCTCCTGACAGGGGGCTAACTGAAGCTTTCTTT
d_call: TRBD1; clone_size: once; j_call: TRBJ1-3; v_call: TRBV28; cdr3_aa: CASSLSGQGSGNTIYF; cdr3_nt: TGTGCCAGCAGTTTATCAGGACAGGGCTCTGGAAACACCATATATTTT
d_call: TRBD2; clone_size: .; j_call: TRBJ2-3; v_call: TRBV7-9; cdr3_aa: CASSYLRGGADTQYF; cdr3_nt: TGTGCCAGCAGCTACCTACGGGGGGGAGCAGATACGCAGTATTTT
d_call: .; clone_size: .; j_call: TRBJ1-2; v_call: TRBV14; cdr3_aa: CASSPGVDYGYTF; cdr3_nt: TGTGCCAGCAGCCCGGGGGTGGACTATGGCTACACCTTC
d_call: .; clone_size: .; j_call: TRBJ1-6; v_call: TRBV18; cdr3_aa: CASSLQDNSPLHF; cdr3_nt: TGTGCCAGCTCACTACAGGATAATTCACCCCTCCACTTT
d_call: .; clone_size: .; j_call: TRBJ2-5; v_call: TRBV5-1; cdr3_aa: CASKSAGQETQYF; cdr3_nt: TGCGCCAGCAAATCGGCGGGCCAAGAGACCCAGTACTTC
d_call: TRBD2; clone_size: .; j_call: TRBJ2-7; v_call: TRBV5-6; cdr3_aa: CASSLGGSGGSYEQYF; cdr3_nt: TGTGCCAGCAGCTTGGGTGGTAGCGGGGGTTCCTACGAGCAGTACTTC
d_call: .; clone_size: .; j_call: TRBJ1-1; v_call: TRBV7-9; cdr3_aa: CASSPKGREAFF; cdr3_nt: TGTGCCAGCAGCCCCAAGGGGAGGGAAGCTTTCTTT
d_call: .; clone_size: .; j_call: TRBJ1-1; v_call: TRBV21-1; cdr3_aa: CASIWGGTGEWTEAFF; cdr3_nt: TGTGCCAGCATCTGGGGAGGGACAGGGGAATGGACTGAAGCTTTCTTT
d_call: .; clone_size: .; j_call: TRBJ1-2; v_call: TRBV5-1; cdr3_aa: CASSFQPGEYGYTF; cdr3_nt: TGCGCCAGCAGCTTTCAGCCGGGAGAGTACGGCTACACCTTC
d_call: .; clone_size: few; j_call: TRBJ1-3; v_call: TRBV7-6; cdr3_aa: CASSSREQTRNTIYF; cdr3_nt: TGTGCCAGCAGTTCCCGGGAGCAGACCCGGAACACCATATATTTT
d_call: TRBD1; clone_size: .; j_call: TRBJ2-1; v_call: TRBV3-1/TRBV3-2; cdr3_aa: CASSPPGQGNEQFF; cdr3_nt: TGTGCCAGCAGCCCCCCGGGACAGGGGAATGAGCAGTTCTTC
d_call: .; clone_size: .; j_call: TRBJ2-5; v_call: TRBV6-6; cdr3_aa: CASSQQTQETQYF; cdr3_nt: TGTGCCAGCAGTCAACAGACACAAGAGACCCAGTACTTC
d_call: .; clone_size: .; j_call: TRBJ1-2; v_call: TRBV4-2; cdr3_aa: CASSQTGGDYGYTF; cdr3_nt: TGTGCCAGCAGCCAGACGGGGGGGGACTATGGCTACACCTTC
d_call: TRBD1; clone_size: few; j_call: TRBJ1-2; v_call: TRBV30; cdr3_aa: CAWTLNRGRVGYTF; cdr3_nt: TGTGCCTGGACCCTTAACAGGGGACGGGTAGGCTACACCTTC
d_call: TRBD1; clone_size: .; j_call: TRBJ2-5; v_call: TRBV3-1/TRBV3-2; cdr3_aa: CASSPWTGEVETQYF; cdr3_nt: TGTGCCAGCAGCCCATGGACAGGGGAGGTAGAGACCCAGTACTTC
d_call: .; clone_size: .; j_call: TRBJ1-1; v_call: TRBV7-9; cdr3_aa: CASSLVSQGNTEAFF; cdr3_nt: TGTGCCAGCAGCTTAGTATCTCAGGGGAACACTGAAGCTTTCTTT
d_call: .; clone_size: .; j_call: TRBJ1-5; v_call: TRBV10-2; cdr3_aa: CASSNSKTARDQPQHF; cdr3_nt: TGCGCCAGCAGTAACTCAAAGACAGCTCGGGATCAGCCCCAGCATTTT
d_call: TRBD2; clone_size: .; j_call: TRBJ2-1; v_call: TRBV14; cdr3_aa: CASSTRAGLFGEQFF; cdr3_nt: TGTGCCAGCAGCACTCGAGCGGGGCTTTTTGGTGAGCAGTTCTTC
d_call: .; clone_size: .; j_call: TRBJ1-4; v_call: TRBV12-3/TRBV12-4; cdr3_aa: CASSWGGNEKLFF; cdr3_nt: TGTGCCAGCAGTTGGGGCGGTAATGAAAAACTGTTTTTT
d_call: .; clone_size: .; j_call: TRBJ2-3; v_call: TRBV7-2; cdr3_aa: CASSLGGGILTDTQYF; cdr3_nt: TGTGCCAGCAGCTTAGGAGGCGGCATTCTCACAGATACGCAGTATTTT
d_call: TRBD1; clone_size: .; j_call: TRBJ1-1; v_call: TRBV5-1; cdr3_aa: CASSYQGADTEAFF; cdr3_nt: TGCGCCAGCAGTTACCAGGGGGCGGACACTGAAGCTTTCTTT
d_call: .; clone_size: .; j_call: TRBJ1-1; v_call: TRBV30; cdr3_aa: CAWRRDLRGTEAFF; cdr3_nt: TGTGCCTGGAGACGGGATTTGCGAGGCACTGAAGCTTTCTTT
d_call: TRBD1; clone_size: few; j_call: TRBJ1-4; v_call: TRBV14; cdr3_aa: CASSQILDRESEKLFF; cdr3_nt: TGTGCCAGCAGCCAGATTCTGGACAGGGAAAGTGAAAAACTGTTTTTT
d_call: .; clone_size: .; j_call: TRBJ2-5; v_call: TRBV28; cdr3_aa: CASSLPDSQETQYF; cdr3_nt: TGTGCCAGCAGTTTGCCCGACAGCCAAGAGACCCAGTACTTC
d_call: TRBD2; clone_size: few; j_call: TRBJ2-3; v_call: TRBV13; cdr3_aa: CASSPRLAGGTDTQYF; cdr3_nt: TGTGCCAGCAGCCCCCGACTAGCGGGGGGGACAGATACGCAGTATTTT
d_call: .; clone_size: .; j_call: TRBJ1-3; v_call: TRBV18; cdr3_aa: CASSPGEAGNTIYF; cdr3_nt: TGTGCCAGCTCACCCGGGGAAGCTGGAAACACCATATATTTT
d_call: TRBD2; clone_size: .; j_call: TRBJ2-1; v_call: TRBV9; cdr3_aa: CASSVDPSGSSYNEQFF; cdr3_nt: TGTGCCAGCAGCGTAGACCCTAGCGGGTCCTCCTACAATGAGCAGTTCTTC
d_call: .; clone_size: .; j_call: TRBJ1-2; v_call: TRBV7-9; cdr3_aa: CASDSMEAHYGYTF; cdr3_nt: TGTGCCAGCGATTCGATGGAGGCGCACTATGGCTACACCTTC
d_call: .; clone_size: .; j_call: TRBJ2-2; v_call: TRBV19; cdr3_aa: CASSRNLNTGELFF; cdr3_nt: TGTGCCAGTAGTAGAAATCTAAACACCGGGGAGCTGTTTTTT
d_call: TRBD1; clone_size: once; j_call: TRBJ1-3; v_call: TRBV6-2/TRBV6-3; cdr3_aa: CASSRQGMAGNTIYF; cdr3_nt: TGTGCCAGCAGCCGACAGGGTATGGCTGGAAACACCATATATTTT
d_call: .; clone_size: few; j_call: TRBJ2-5; v_call: TRBV10-1; cdr3_aa: CASSESGQETQYF; cdr3_nt: TGCGCCAGCAGTGAGTCCGGCCAAGAGACCCAGTACTTC
d_call: TRBD2; clone_size: .; j_call: TRBJ2-3; v_call: TRBV5-1; cdr3_aa: CASSLAGSGQPDTQYF; cdr3_nt: TGCGCCAGCAGCTTGGCCGGTAGCGGGCAACCGGATACGCAGTATTTT